A single sample gave rise to the 25 T cell receptor beta chains below, sequenced in a study of response to subunit inactivated influenza vaccine. Via MiXCR, TCRdb re-called the RT-PCR reads, giving one row per CDR3 protein. The repertoire holds about 500,000 distinct CDR3 sequences, with 16% as singletons. This specimen consisted of CD4+ T cells sorted from PBMCs, obtained less than 30 months after vaccination. These receptors all stem from a man in his fifties or sixties who received an inactivated influenza vaccine.

This clonotype appeared a few times. J is TRBJ2-3 and V is TRBV5-1; TRBD1 is a possible D gene (6 bases). Between the trimmed V and J ends, which lost 2 bases and 1 base, there was a span of 11 bases. Germline-derived CDR1 and CDR2 are SGHRS and YFSETQ. The CDR3 sequence is 15 residues long. The CDR3 here is CASSLGDIRTDTQYF. In nucleotides, the CDR3 is TGCGCCAGCAGCTTAGGGGACATCCGCACAGATACGCAGTATTTT.

This chain joins TRBV2 and TRBJ2-1; tentative D call: TRBD1 (6 bases). V was clipped by 3 bases and J by 5 bases, with 26 bases between them. The V gene's germline CDR1 is SNHLY and CDR2 FYNNEI. The CDR3 runs 19 residues. This CDR3 is CASSEGAGLPLLLDNEQFF. The CDR3 DNA reads TGTGCCAGCAGTGAGGGGGCGGGCCTCCCTTTGCTCCTGGACAATGAGCAGTTCTTC.

This clonotype occurred a few times. The V gene is TRBV28, the J gene TRBJ2-5, with a weak D call TRBD2 (7 bases). The germline gives CDR1 MDHEN, CDR2 SYDVKM. This CDR3 contains 14 residues. Trimming took 5 bases from V and 2 from J, leaving 12 bases between them. CDR3 region: CASSPGGHQETQYF. CDR3 nucleotide sequence: TGTGCCAGCAGTCCGGGGGGCCATCAAGAGACCCAGTACTTC.

The table lists this clonotype with many counts. The genes are TRBV5-1 and TRBJ2-4, with TRBD2 matching 10 bases. Germline CDR1 SGHRS, CDR2 YFSETQ. The CDR3 totals 14 residues. The V and J ends lost 3 bases and 8 bases, in that order; junction bases with no gene match: 5. CDR3 coding DNA: TGCGCCAGCAGCTCGTCCGGGACTAGCGACATTCAGTACTTC. Residues: CASSSSGTSDIQYF.

This chain links TRBV10-3 with TRBJ1-4, with TRBD1 identical over 9 bases. CDR3 length: 14 residues. V lost 6 bases, J lost 8 bases, and 7 bases stayed unmatched. Germline loops: CDR1 ENHRY, CDR2 SYGVKD. CDR3 residues: CAISTPGQGEKLFF. CDR3 DNA sequence: TGTGCCATCAGCACCCCGGGACAGGGAGAAAAACTGTTTTTT.

The V call is TRBV7-9, the J call TRBJ1-2; D gene unclear. V gave up 1 base and J gave up 7 bases, with 13 bases separating them. From germline, CDR1 is SEHNR and CDR2 FQNEAQ (reference sequence). CDR3 length: 14 residues. Here the CDR3 DNA reads TGTGCCAGCAGCTTAGTTGTAGGTGTTGGTGGCTACACCTTC. Encoded protein: CASSLVVGVGGYTF. The variable domain in full, with the rest retrieved from reference TRBV7-9 and TRBJ1-2, is DTGVSQNPRHKITKRGQNVTFRCDPISEHNRLYWYRQTLGQGPEFLTYFQNEAQLEKSRLLSDRFSAERPKGSFSTLEIQRTEQGDSAMYLCASSLVVGVGGYTFGSGTRLTVV.

The table lists this clonotype with a few counts. The V call is TRBV29-1, the J call TRBJ2-5; possibly TRBD1 or TRBD2 for D (5 bases each). The germline CDR1 and CDR2 sequences are SQVTM and ANQGSEA. V lost 3 bases, J lost 4 bases, and 15 bases lay in between. CDR3 size: 14 residues. In nucleotides, the CDR3 is TGCAGCGTTGAGGGGACCCCCATAGGAGAGACCCAGTACTTC. The encoded protein is CSVEGTPIGETQYF.

This clonotype has only a few counts. The chain employs TRBV20-1 and TRBJ2-7, with TRBD2 identical over 7 bases. CDR3 length: 13 residues. From germline, CDR1 is DFQATT and CDR2 SNEGSKA (reference sequence). V dropped 3 bases and J dropped 4; count of bases not matched to a gene: 6. The CDR3 reads CSARGLSPYEQYF. The CDR3 DNA is TGCAGTGCTAGGGGACTATCCCCATACGAGCAGTACTTC.

This clonotype was counted only a few times. The V gene is TRBV6-2 or TRBV6-3, the J gene TRBJ1-5; D is unresolved. Trimming took 10 bases from V and 0 from J, leaving 10 bases between them. Germline CDR1 MNHEY, CDR2 SVGEGT. This CDR3 region has 13 residues. CDR3 nucleotides: TGTGCCACTTCCATTTATAGCAATCAGCCCCAGCATTTT. Its translation: CATSIYSNQPQHF.

This clonotype was seen a few times. The chain recombines TRBV7-9 with TRBJ2-5; D unclear. CDR1 and CDR2 from the germline V gene are SEHNR and FQNEAQ (reference sequence). With 3 bases removed from V and 4 bases from J, the gap between germline ends came to 9 bases. The CDR3 is made up of 13 amino acids. CDR3 nucleotide sequence: TGTGCCAGCAGCTTCAATGGTGGAGAGACCCAGTACTTC. The encoded protein is CASSFNGGETQYF.

This sequence joins TRBV20-1 and TRBJ2-3, with TRBD1 matching over 10 bases. Germline V gene sequence: CDR1 DFQATT, CDR2 SNEGSKA (reference sequence). The CDR3 consists of 16 residues. The junction had 11 bases not matched to a gene; V was cut back by 4 bases and J by 4 bases. In DNA, the CDR3 is TGCAGTGCTATGCTCCGACAGGGGGCGAGGGCAGATACGCAGTATTTT. Protein product: CSAMLRQGARADTQYF.

The table lists this clonotype with many counts. The rearrangement links TRBV20-1 to TRBJ1-3; D ambiguous. This CDR3 has 13 amino acids. Germline CDR1 and CDR2: DFQATT and SNEGSKA (reference sequence). Trimming stripped 5 bases from V and 4 bases from J, with 12 bases between. The CDR3 bases are TGCAGTGCTTTGCGGACGGGAGGAAACACCATATATTTT. Translation gives CSALRTGGNTIYF.

The CDR3 DNA reads as TGCAGCGTTGCGTGGGAGAGATACTACGAGCAGTACTTC. This encodes CSVAWERYYEQYF. This chain joins TRBV29-1 and TRBJ2-7; D is perhaps TRBD2 (5 bases). The germline V and J ends were trimmed by 4 bases and 3 bases, with 13 bases remaining between them. The germline CDR1 and CDR2 sequences are SQVTM and ANQGSEA. CDR3 length: 13 residues.

This clonotype showed up many times. V gene TRBV20-1 combines with J gene TRBJ2-7; 9 bases fit TRBD2. CDR1 and CDR2 from the germline V gene are DFQATT and SNEGSKA (reference sequence). Unmatched junction bases numbered 8, after V lost 3 bases and J lost 2 bases. This CDR3 has 15 residues. The CDR3 here is CSASSLAGLAYEQYF. The CDR3 region has the DNA TGCAGTGCTAGTTCCCTAGCGGGATTAGCCTACGAGCAGTACTTC.

The sample holds a few counts of this clonotype. The J gene is TRBJ2-7, the V gene TRBV28; D gene uncertain. Trimming stripped 2 bases from V and 5 bases from J, with 13 bases between. This CDR3 spans 14 amino acids. The germline CDR1 and CDR2 sequences are MDHEN and SYDVKM. CDR3 DNA sequence: TGTGCCAGCAGTTTACCCCCGATGGGCAACGAGCAGTACTTC. Protein sequence: CASSLPPMGNEQYF.

The V gene is TRBV7-2, the J gene TRBJ1-2; D not certain. This CDR3 spans 16 amino acids. The germline gives CDR1 SGHTA, CDR2 FQGNSA. Between the trimmed V and J ends, which lost 1 base and 1 base, there was a span of 13 bases. The CDR3 DNA reads TGTGCCAGCAGCTTAGACGGTCGAGCTTTTAACTATGGCTACACCTTC. Amino acids: CASSLDGRAFNYGYTF.

The CDR3 protein is CSLPKLRGSPYEQYF. The CDR3 nucleotides are TGCAGTCTTCCTAAGCTAAGAGGGTCGCCCTACGAGCAGTACTTC. The J gene is TRBJ2-7, the V gene TRBV20-1; D is possibly TRBD2 (5 bases). V gave up 8 bases and J gave up 2 bases, with 22 bases separating them. This CDR3 is built from 15 residues. Germline V gives CDR1 DFQATT, CDR2 SNEGSKA (reference sequence).

This clonotype was seen at least ten times. V usage is TRBV20-1 and J usage is TRBJ2-7; 12 bases map to TRBD1. Germline assignment: CDR1 DFQATT and CDR2 SNEGSKA (reference sequence). The CDR3 extends over 16 amino acids. V lost 1 base to trimming and J lost 1 base; unmatched junction nucleotides: 5. This chain's CDR3 is CSARGTGQGASYEQYF. The CDR3 bases are TGCAGTGCTAGAGGGACGGGACAGGGGGCTTCCTACGAGCAGTACTTC.

The chain links TRBV6-5 to TRBJ1-1; the D is unclear. The V end lost 2 bases, the J end lost 10 bases, and 17 bases lay between the germline ends. This CDR3 is built from 14 residues. Germline lookup yields CDR1 MNHEY and CDR2 SVGAGI. CDR3 bases: TGTGCCAGCAGTTACCCTGGACGGCCGGGAGGAGCTTTCTTT. This codes for CASSYPGRPGGAFF.

The V call is TRBV14, the J call TRBJ2-1, with 14 positions matching TRBD2. Germline values: CDR1 SGHDN, CDR2 FVKESK. CDR3 length equals 18 residues. The junction had 13 bases not matched to a gene; V was cut back by 4 bases and J by 8 bases. CDR3 DNA sequence: TGTGCCAGCAGCCCGGTTCCTGGGACTAGCGGGAGCCTGTATGAGCAGTTCTTC. Its protein is CASSPVPGTSGSLYEQFF.

This clonotype has more than one count but fewer than ten. The V and J genes are TRBV14 and TRBJ1-3; tentative D call: TRBD1 (5 bases). The CDR3 is 15 amino acids. Trimming took 2 bases from V and 4 from J, leaving 12 bases between them. The germline V gene has CDR1 SGHDN and CDR2 FVKESK. The CDR3 DNA reads TGTGCCAGCAGCCAACTGGTAGGACAAGGAAACACCATATATTTT. Translation gives CASSQLVGQGNTIYF. Based on the CDR3 plus reference TRBV14 and TRBJ1-3, the full variable domain is EAGVTQFPSHSVIEKGQTVTLRCDPISGHDNLYWYRRVMGKEIKFLLHFVKESKQDESGMPNNRFLAERTGGTYSTLKVQPAELEDSGVYFCASSQLVGQGNTIYFGEGSWLTVV.

The gene calls are TRBV3-1 and TRBJ1-4; no clear D gene. Trimming stripped 4 bases from V and 8 bases from J, with 11 bases between. Looked up from germline, CDR1 is LGHDT and CDR2 is YNNKEL (reference sequence). CDR3 length equals 13 residues. In DNA, the CDR3 is TGTGCCAGCAGCCCCGGAACCGCCGAAAAACTGTTTTTT. Protein: CASSPGTAEKLFF.

This clonotype was seen more than once but under ten times. The chain couples TRBV29-1 to TRBJ2-1; D perhaps matches TRBD2 (5 bases). The CDR3 runs to 11 residues. Germline V CDR1 and CDR2: SQVTM, ANQGSEA. The CDR3 nucleotides are TGCAGGGTCCGAGAGGGAAATGAGCAGTTCTTC. Amino acid sequence: CRVREGNEQFF.

The rearrangement uses TRBV7-9 and TRBJ2-5; no clear D gene. The CDR3 is 14 residues long. V dropped 1 base and J dropped 1 base, with 7 bases sitting between them. The germline V gene has CDR1 SEHNR and CDR2 FQNEAQ (reference sequence). Written as DNA, the CDR3 is TGTGCCAGCAGCTTAGGAAGCATCCAAGAGACCCAGTACTTC. Protein product: CASSLGSIQETQYF.

This clonotype was observed at least ten times. The chain links TRBV12-3 or TRBV12-4 to TRBJ2-3; TRBD1 might be the D (6 bases). The germline V and J ends were trimmed by 5 bases and 2 bases, with 8 bases remaining between them. CDR3 length: 13 residues. The CDR3 coding sequence is TGTGCCAGCAGTACAGGGCCCACAGATACGCAGTATTTT. The encoded protein is CASSTGPTDTQYF.